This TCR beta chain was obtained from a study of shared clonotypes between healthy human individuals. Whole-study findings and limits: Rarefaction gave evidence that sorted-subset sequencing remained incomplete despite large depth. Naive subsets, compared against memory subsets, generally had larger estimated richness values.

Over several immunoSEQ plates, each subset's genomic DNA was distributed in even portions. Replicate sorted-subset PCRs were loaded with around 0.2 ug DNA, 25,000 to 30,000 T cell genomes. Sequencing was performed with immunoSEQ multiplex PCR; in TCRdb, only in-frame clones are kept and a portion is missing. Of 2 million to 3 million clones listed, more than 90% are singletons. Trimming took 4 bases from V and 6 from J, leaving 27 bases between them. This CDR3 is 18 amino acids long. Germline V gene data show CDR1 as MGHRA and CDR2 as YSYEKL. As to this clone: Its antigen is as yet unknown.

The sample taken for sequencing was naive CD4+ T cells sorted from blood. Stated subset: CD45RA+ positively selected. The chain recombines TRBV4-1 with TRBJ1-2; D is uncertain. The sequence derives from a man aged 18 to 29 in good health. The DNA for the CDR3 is TGCGCCAGCAGCCCCCCCCTGGCGGCCAGAAAGGAGGCGGATGGCTACACCTTC. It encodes CASSPPLAARKEADGYTF.